This entry features one TCR beta chain sequence. This entry belongs to a study of blood T cell repertoires in COVID-19. Here immunoSEQ multiplex PCR was the method, and the copy in TCRdb shows in-frame clones only, minus some. The sample gives 350,000 to 450,000 clones, around 89% of which show up once; roughly 1.4% is in the top ten. Germline values: CDR1 SNHLY, CDR2 FYNNEI. The CDR3 contains 17 residues. V lost 4 bases to trimming and J lost 1 base, with 17 bases between them. The chain joins TRBV2 to TRBJ1-5, with D perhaps matching TRBD1 (6 bases). The sequencing sample was made of peripheral blood. The receptor comes from a woman in her 40s with COVID-19, enrolled during active disease. The CDR3 nucleotides read TGTGCCAGCAGTGCGCAGGGAGGGGGTTACAGCAATCAGCCCCAGCATTTT. It codes for CASSAQGGGYSNQPQHF.